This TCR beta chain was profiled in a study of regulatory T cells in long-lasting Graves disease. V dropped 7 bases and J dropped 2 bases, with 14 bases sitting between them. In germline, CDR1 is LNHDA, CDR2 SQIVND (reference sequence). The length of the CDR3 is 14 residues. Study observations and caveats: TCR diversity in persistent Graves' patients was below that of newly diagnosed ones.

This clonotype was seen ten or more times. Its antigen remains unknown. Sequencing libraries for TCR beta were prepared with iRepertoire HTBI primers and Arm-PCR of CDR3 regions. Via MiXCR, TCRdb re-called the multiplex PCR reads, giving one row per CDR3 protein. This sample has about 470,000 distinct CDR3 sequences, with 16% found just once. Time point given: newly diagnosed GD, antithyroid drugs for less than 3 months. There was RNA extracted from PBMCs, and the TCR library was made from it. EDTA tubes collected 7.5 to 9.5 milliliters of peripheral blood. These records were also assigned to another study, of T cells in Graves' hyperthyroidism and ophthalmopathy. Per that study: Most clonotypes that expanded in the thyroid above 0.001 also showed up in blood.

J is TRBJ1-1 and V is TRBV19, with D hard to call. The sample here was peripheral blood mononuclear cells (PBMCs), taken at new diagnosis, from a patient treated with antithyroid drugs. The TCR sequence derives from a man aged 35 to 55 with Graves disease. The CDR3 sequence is CASTKGRGNTEAFF. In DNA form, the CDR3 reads TGTGCCAGTACTAAAGGGCGGGGAAACACTGAAGCTTTCTTT.